Shown below are 19 T cell receptor beta chains from a single sample sequenced in a study of T-cell memory formation after mild COVID-19. Using its own MiXCR run on the 5' RACE reads, TCRdb lists one record per CDR3 protein. Of hundreds of thousands of distinct CDR3 sequences listed, around 21% are singletons. Sequenced material: PBMCs or a T cell subset sorted from them (not recorded which). All receptors derive from an adult woman who had mild COVID-19 (a few samples of this study predate the infection). Cell type and time point are not known.

The J gene is TRBJ2-3, the V gene TRBV7-2; TRBD1 might be the D (5 bases). The CDR3 extends over 13 amino acids. The V and J ends lost 2 bases and 4 bases respectively, with 7 bases between them. Germline-derived CDR1 and CDR2 are SGHTA and FQGNSA. This chain's CDR3 is CASSLQGADTQYF. The CDR3 DNA sequence: TGTGCCAGCAGCTTACAGGGCGCAGATACGCAGTATTTT. Complete variable domain (other parts from reference TRBV7-2 and TRBJ2-3): GAGVSQSPSNKVTEKGKDVELRCDPISGHTALYWYRQSLGQGLEFLIYFQGNSAPDKSGLPSDRFSAERTGGSVSTLTIQRTQQEDSAVYLCASSLQGADTQYFGPGTRLTVL.

The sample holds a few counts of this clonotype. This rearrangement joins TRBV15 to TRBJ2-1, with D unclear. The CDR3 length is 15 residues. The V end lost 0 bases, the J end lost 7 bases, and 13 bases lay between the germline ends. Germline-derived CDR1 and CDR2 are LNHNV and YYDKDF (reference sequence). CDR3 loop: CATSRDRETPNEQFF. In nucleotides, the CDR3 is TGTGCCACCAGCAGAGATAGAGAGACTCCAAATGAGCAGTTCTTC. The full variable domain, with the rest looked up from reference TRBV15 and TRBJ2-1, is DAMVIQNPRYQVTQFGKPVTLSCSQTLNHNVMYWYQQKSSQAPKLLFHYYDKDFNNEADTPDNFQSRRPNTSFCFLDIRSPGLGDTAMYLCATSRDRETPNEQFFGPGTRLTVL.

The V call is TRBV5-1, the J call TRBJ2-7; 10 bases are a match to TRBD2. CDR3 length: 15 residues. The germline CDR1 and CDR2 sequences are SGHRS and YFSETQ. Germline trimming cut 4 bases from V and 1 base from J; bases unmatched to any gene: 5. The CDR3 sequence: CASSTGLAISYEQYF. DNA of the CDR3: TGCGCCAGCAGCACGGGACTAGCGATTTCCTACGAGCAGTACTTC.

The chain joins TRBV4-3 to TRBJ1-1, with 7 bases fitting TRBD1. The CDR3 spans 16 residues. The V gene's germline CDR1 is LGHNA and CDR2 YSLEER. Germline trimming cut 2 bases from V and 1 base from J; bases unmatched to any gene: 7. The CDR3 loop reads CASSQPGTAGNTEAFF. The CDR3 coding sequence is TGCGCCAGCAGCCAACCCGGGACAGCTGGGAACACTGAAGCTTTCTTT.

In this sample, this clonotype turned up a few times. The chain joins TRBV9 to TRBJ2-3; weak D call: TRBD2 (5 bases). CDR1 and CDR2 (germline): SGDLS, YYNGEE. The CDR3 runs 14 residues. The ends were cut back, 0 bases at V and 3 bases at J, with 8 bases in the middle. Here the CDR3 reads CASSVVEGTDTQYF. In nucleotides, the CDR3 is TGTGCCAGCAGCGTAGTTGAGGGAACAGATACGCAGTATTTT.

The gene calls are TRBV6-6 and TRBJ1-1, with a tentative D call TRBD1 (5 bases). Trimming took off 10 bases at V and 6 bases at J, with 9 bases between the two ends. CDR1 MNHNY and CDR2 SVGAGI come from the germline V gene (reference sequence). The CDR3 covers 10 residues. The chain's CDR3 is CATWGAEAFF. The CDR3 DNA reads as TGTGCCACCTGGGGCGCTGAAGCTTTCTTT.

This clonotype turned up a few times. The CDR3 DNA reads TGCGCCAGCAGCTGGGGACCGGCCTCCTACGAGCAGTACTTC. Amino acid sequence: CASSWGPASYEQYF. The V gene is TRBV5-1, the J gene TRBJ2-7, with D perhaps being TRBD1 or TRBD2 (5 bases each). The V end was cut by 3 bases, the J end by 0 bases, with 10 bases between. Germline V gives CDR1 SGHRS, CDR2 YFSETQ. The CDR3 runs 14 residues.

The rearrangement joins TRBV5-5 to TRBJ2-1; 8 bases line up with TRBD1. The CDR3 is 16 amino acids. From germline, CDR1 is SGHKS and CDR2 YYEKEE (reference sequence). The J segment lost 3 bases and the V segment lost 4 bases, leaving 9 bases of the junction unmatched. The CDR3 here is CASSRDRTGIYNEQFF. The DNA of the CDR3 is TGTGCCAGCAGCCGCGATAGGACAGGGATCTACAATGAGCAGTTCTTC.

The rearrangement links TRBV19 to TRBJ1-1, with D hard to call. Trimming stripped 9 bases from V and 0 bases from J, with 14 bases between. The CDR3 extends over 14 amino acids. Germline CDR1 is LNHDA and CDR2 is SQIVND (reference sequence). The CDR3, as DNA: TGTGCCAGCACTCGGGCAGGTCTGAACACTGAAGCTTTCTTT. Its translation: CASTRAGLNTEAFF.

This chain connects TRBV7-3 to TRBJ2-3, with a weak D call TRBD1 (5 bases). The CDR3 loop spans 15 amino acids. Per germline, CDR1 SGHTA and CDR2 FQGTGA. Trimming removed 4 bases at V and 0 bases at J, with 11 bases between. This CDR3 reads CASSSTGTSTDTQYF. CDR3 sequence (DNA): TGTGCCAGCAGCTCCACAGGTACTAGCACAGATACGCAGTATTTT.

This clonotype appeared a few times. This CDR3 is CASSPSGNEQYF. The CDR3 nucleotides are TGTGCCAGCTCACCCTCCGGGAACGAGCAGTACTTC. The rearrangement links TRBV18 to TRBJ2-7; D perhaps matches TRBD2 (5 bases). Germline V gene lookup returns CDR1 KGHSH and CDR2 LQKENI. CDR3 length: 12 amino acids. V was clipped by 3 bases and J by 5 bases, with 8 bases between them. The full variable domain, in which reference TRBV18 and TRBJ2-7 provide the parts outside the CDR3, is NAGVMQNPRHLVRRRGQEARLRCSPMKGHSHVYWYRQLPEEGLKFMVYLQKENIIDESGMPKERFSAEFPKEGPSILRIQQVVRGDSAAYFCASSPSGNEQYFGPGTRLTVT.

This clonotype was seen a few times. The V call is TRBV25-1, the J call TRBJ2-3, with a possible D match to TRBD2 (5 bases). V lost 4 bases, J lost 0 bases, and 20 bases lay in between. In germline, CDR1 is MGHDK, CDR2 SYGVNS. The CDR3 has 18 residues. This CDR3 reads CASSGPRWARASTDTQYF. CDR3 nucleotide sequence: TGTGCCAGCAGTGGGCCCCGGTGGGCGCGGGCGAGCACAGATACGCAGTATTTT.

This clonotype was seen more than once but under ten times. The chain uses TRBV7-9 and TRBJ2-5; a weak D match, TRBD2 (5 bases). Trimming stripped 7 bases from V and 5 bases from J, with 23 bases between. The CDR3 is 16 amino acids. CDR1 and CDR2 (germline): SEHNR, FQNEAQ (reference sequence). The CDR3 nucleotides read TGTGCCAGCACCAGACTGAGGGCAACAGTTGACGAGACCCAGTACTTC. It is translated as CASTRLRATVDETQYF.

This clonotype was detected only a few times. At one end, the junction sequence differs from germline, possibly due to a read error. The chain has TRBV12-3 or TRBV12-4 and TRBJ2-1; no firm D call. The CDR3 spans 12 residues. The CDR3 sequence is CASSLFNNEQFF. The CDR3 nucleotides are TGTGCCAGCAGTTTATTTAACAATGAGCAGTTTTTC.

This clonotype was seen more than once but under ten times. This sequence joins TRBV10-3 and TRBJ2-7; TRBD2 matches 8 bases. V trimming: 2 bases; J trimming: 3 bases; junction bases outside the gene matches: 3. This CDR3 contains 14 residues. Germline-derived CDR1 and CDR2 are ENHRY and SYGVKD. The CDR3 sequence: CAISEVTSGYEQYF. CDR3 DNA sequence: TGTGCCATCAGTGAGGTCACTAGCGGCTACGAGCAGTACTTC.

The chain has TRBV6-5 and TRBJ2-6; D is perhaps TRBD1 (6 bases). Trimming shortened V by 6 bases and J by 1 base, and 16 bases separated the two germline ends. The germline gives CDR1 MNHEY, CDR2 SVGAGI. The CDR3 runs 17 residues. The CDR3 spells CASSKAGTLSGANVLTF. CDR3 DNA: TGTGCCAGCAGCAAGGCCGGGACACTTTCTGGGGCCAACGTCCTGACTTTC.

This clonotype has just a few counts. V gene TRBV12-3 or TRBV12-4 combines with J gene TRBJ2-6; D call uncertain. The CDR3 has 16 residues. V was shortened by 5 bases and J by 0 bases, with 11 bases between the two germline ends. The CDR3 DNA reads TGTGCCAGCAGTCCAACAGAATTCTCTGGGGCCAACGTCCTGACTTTC. Translated: CASSPTEFSGANVLTF.

This rearrangement joins TRBV20-1 to TRBJ1-2, with 8 positions matching TRBD1. The length of the CDR3 is 15 residues. Germline V gives CDR1 DFQATT, CDR2 SNEGSKA (reference sequence). With 6 bases clipped from V and 0 bases from J, the junction kept 9 bases outside the gene matches. The CDR3 DNA is TGCAGTGCCTCACTGGACAGGGTTGCTAACTATGGCTACACCTTC. Translating gives CSASLDRVANYGYTF.

The rearrangement links TRBV7-9 to TRBJ2-5; D gene uncertain. The CDR3 is 10 amino acids. V dropped 8 bases and J dropped 2 bases, with 3 bases sitting between them. The V gene's germline CDR1 is SEHNR and CDR2 FQNEAQ (reference sequence). For the CDR3, the DNA is TGTGCCAGCGAGCAAGAGACCCAGTACTTC. Amino acid sequence: CASEQETQYF.